This TCR beta chain was documented in a study of blood T cell repertoires in COVID-19. In this sample, this clone turned up once. J gave up 7 bases and V 10 bases, and 17 bases lay outside the gene matches. The germline gives CDR1 KGHDR, CDR2 SFDVKD. The CDR3 is made up of 16 amino acids. As originally analysed: Amplification with reference gene primers provided the estimates of nucleated cell counts. Using immunoSEQ multiplex PCR, the repertoire was profiled, and TCRdb retains in-frame clones only, with some absent. V and J calls and clone size come straight from that table; D and trimming were deduced from the DNA. The sample shows some 30,000 clones, about nine tenths of them seen only once.

This TCR was recovered from a man in his 70s with active or convalescent COVID-19. This chain joins TRBV24-1 and TRBJ2-1, with 8 bases identical to TRBD2. The material sequenced was peripheral blood. The chain's CDR3 is CATQEASAGGLNEQFF. CDR3 DNA: TGTGCCACTCAGGAAGCCTCCGCGGGGGGTTTAAATGAGCAGTTCTTC.